Sequencing of this T cell receptor beta chain was carried out in a study of T cell responses to AZD1222 COVID-19 vaccine (dated by TCRdb to about 2021). Looking at the study overall: A total of approximately 230 trial participants underwent TCR sequencing, of whom some 210 received two doses of AZD1222 and about 25 received two doses of the MenACWY control vaccine. Enrollment into the trials was organized by age into subgroups of 18-55, 56-69 and 70-plus years, and those subgroups contained approximately 150, 30 and 60 TCR-sequenced participants, respectively. Points the paper makes about the study in general: The vaccine-associated CD4 TCRs covered the entire spike protein, and the dominant responses fell in regions 160-218 and 743-854. The 56-69-year group was small, and its depth increase did not reach significance, likely because of low power. Because no samples from the day 14 peak response were available, repertoires could be characterized only after the peak T cell response. Reportedly, almost half of the unique spike-specific TCRs recognized epitopes lying outside the regions that are mutated in the B.1.351 and B.1.1.7 variants. Participants were mostly white British, with more females than males. The authors suggested clonal diversity may have been underestimated. After two AZD1222 doses, spike-specific TCR breadth and depth were significantly higher than at day 0 and than in MenACWY recipients. Only a handful of AZD1222 recipients were SARS-CoV-2 seropositive at baseline, limiting conclusions about previously exposed vaccinees.

Notes on this clone: Its antigen has not been determined. Per-nucleotide qualities are absent, and no much larger clonotype sits a single base away.

The CDR3 regions of human TCRbeta chains were analyzed by immunosequencing. The study's own analysis went as follows. Repertoire TCRs were checked for matches against a reference library of SARS-CoV-2-specific TCRs that had been generated using the MIRA antigen-specificity platform. Breadth was defined as the fraction of unique TCRs that were SARS-CoV-2-associated. Depth was defined as the fraction of total T cells that were SARS-CoV-2-associated. Using the MIRA data, every spike-specific TCR was mapped to the spike region that the TCR reacted to and assigned to either a CD4 or a CD8 class. Log10-transformed breadth and depth values were compared by one-way ANOVA with Sidak's multiple comparisons tests. TCRdb retrieved this table from immuneACCESS and kept in-frame rearrangements only. Not all clones are present; in checked studies, unresolved V genes account for under half, and no reason is known for the remainder. From that table come the V and J calls and clone size; the DNA was used to work out D and trimming. The sample has around 170,000 clones on record, 88% of them singletons. The ten largest account for 9.5% to 13% of the sample.

Read against the paper, the sample's time point label means: about 28 days (+/-7) after the second vaccine dose. AZD1222 recipients whose second dose came at about 4 weeks and those whose second dose came at about 12 weeks were combined into one group, since spike-specific TCR depth and breadth did not differ between the two schedules. The vaccinee samples were drawn from two UK trials, COV001 and COV002, one of which was a single-blind randomized controlled phase 2/3 trial testing AZD1222 (ChAdOx1 nCoV-19) in healthy adults. Trial participant PBMC samples were collected at day 0 and day 28 after the second dose for TCRbeta chain sequencing. The sequence came from an adult who received the AZD1222 COVID-19 vaccine. The specimen comprised peripheral blood, sampled 28 days after the second AZD1222 dose.

The CDR3 has the sequence CASSQVQSYGYTF. The DNA sequence is given as TGTGCCAGCAGCCAAGTCCAGAGCTATGGCTACACCTTC. The chain is assembled from TRBV3-1 (or the pseudogene TRBV3-2) and TRBJ1-2; no D gene is confidently identified. Trimming takes 1 base from V and 4 bases from J, and the germline ends sit 7 bases apart. Taken from the germline V gene (reference sequence), the CDR1 and CDR2 loops are LGHDT and YNNKEL. The CDR3, cysteine through phenylalanine, is 13 amino acids long. Only the CDR3 DNA stays, 39 bases, in frame from base 1.